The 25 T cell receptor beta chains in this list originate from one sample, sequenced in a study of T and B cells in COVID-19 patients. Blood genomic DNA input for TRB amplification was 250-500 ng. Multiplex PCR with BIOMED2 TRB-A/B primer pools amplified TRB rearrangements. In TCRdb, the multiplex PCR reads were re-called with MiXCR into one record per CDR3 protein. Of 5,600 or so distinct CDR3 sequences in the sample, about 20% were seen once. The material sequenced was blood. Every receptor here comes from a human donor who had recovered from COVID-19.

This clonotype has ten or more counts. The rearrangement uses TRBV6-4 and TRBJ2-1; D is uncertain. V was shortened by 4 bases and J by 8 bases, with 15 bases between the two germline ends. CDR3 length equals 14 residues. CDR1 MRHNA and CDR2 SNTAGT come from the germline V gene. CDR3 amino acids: CASSGSSGKDEQFF. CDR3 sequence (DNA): TGTGCCAGCAGTGGGTCGAGTGGGAAAGATGAGCAGTTCTTC.

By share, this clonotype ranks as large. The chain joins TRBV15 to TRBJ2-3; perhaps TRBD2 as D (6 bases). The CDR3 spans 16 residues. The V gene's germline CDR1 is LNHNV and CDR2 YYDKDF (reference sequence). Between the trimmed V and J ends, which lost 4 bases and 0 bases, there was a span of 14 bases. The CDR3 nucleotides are TGTGCCACCAGCACCTGGGGGGAGGAAAGCACAGATACGCAGTATTTT. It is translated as CATSTWGEESTDTQYF.

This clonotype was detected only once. The DNA of the CDR3 is TGCGCCAGCAGCTTGGTTTCGGGTTTTACTGAAGCTTTCTTT. Translation gives CASSLVSGFTEAFF. The gene calls are TRBV5-1 and TRBJ1-1; D not resolved. The CDR3 runs 14 residues. The V end was cut by 0 bases, the J end by 5 bases, with 11 bases between. Germline values: CDR1 SGHRS, CDR2 YFSETQ.

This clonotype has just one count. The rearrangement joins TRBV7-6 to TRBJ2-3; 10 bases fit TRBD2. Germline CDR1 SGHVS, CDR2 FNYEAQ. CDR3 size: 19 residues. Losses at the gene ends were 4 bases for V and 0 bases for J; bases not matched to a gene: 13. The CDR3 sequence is CASSSLRVAGGTSTDTQYF. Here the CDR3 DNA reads TGTGCCAGCAGCTCCTTGAGGGTAGCGGGGGGTACTAGCACAGATACGCAGTATTTT. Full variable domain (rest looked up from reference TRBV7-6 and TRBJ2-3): GAGVSQSPRYKVTKRGQDVALRCDPISGHVSLYWYRQALGQGPEFLTYFNYEAQQDKSGLPNDRFSAERPEGSISTLTIQRTEQRDSAMYRCASSSLRVAGGTSTDTQYFGPGTRLTVL.

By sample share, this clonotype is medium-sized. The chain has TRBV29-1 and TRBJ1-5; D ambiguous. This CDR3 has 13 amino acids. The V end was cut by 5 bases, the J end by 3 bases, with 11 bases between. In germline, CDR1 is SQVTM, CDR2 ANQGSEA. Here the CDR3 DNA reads TGCAGCGTTAGGGAGGAATCCAATCAGCCCCAGCATTTT. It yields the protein CSVREESNQPQHF. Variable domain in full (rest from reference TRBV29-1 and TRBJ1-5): SAVISQKPSRDICQRGTSLTIQCQVDSQVTMMFWYRQQPGQSLTLIATANQGSEATYESGFVIDKFPISRPNLTFSTLTVSNMSPEDSSIYLCSVREESNQPQHFGDGTRLSIL.

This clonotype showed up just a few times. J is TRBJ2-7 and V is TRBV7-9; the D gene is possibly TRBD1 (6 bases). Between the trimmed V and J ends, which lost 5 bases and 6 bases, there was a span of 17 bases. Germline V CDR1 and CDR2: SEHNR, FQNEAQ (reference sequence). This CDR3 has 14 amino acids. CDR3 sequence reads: CASSKNRDTGEQYF. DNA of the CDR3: TGTGCCAGCAGCAAAAACCGGGACACTGGCGAGCAGTACTTC.

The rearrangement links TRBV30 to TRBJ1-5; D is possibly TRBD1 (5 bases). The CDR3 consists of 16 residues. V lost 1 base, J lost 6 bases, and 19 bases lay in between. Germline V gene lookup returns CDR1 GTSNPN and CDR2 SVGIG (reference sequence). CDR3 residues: CAWSARGLVSGQPQHF. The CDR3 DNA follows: TGTGCCTGGAGTGCAAGGGGCCTTGTTTCGGGTCAGCCCCAGCATTTT. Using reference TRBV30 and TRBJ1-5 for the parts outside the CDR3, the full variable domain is SQTIHQWPATLVQPVGSPLSLECTVEGTSNPNLYWYRQAAGRGLQLLFYSVGIGQISSEVPQNLSASRPQDRQFILSSKKLLLSDSGFYLCAWSARGLVSGQPQHFGDGTRLSIL.

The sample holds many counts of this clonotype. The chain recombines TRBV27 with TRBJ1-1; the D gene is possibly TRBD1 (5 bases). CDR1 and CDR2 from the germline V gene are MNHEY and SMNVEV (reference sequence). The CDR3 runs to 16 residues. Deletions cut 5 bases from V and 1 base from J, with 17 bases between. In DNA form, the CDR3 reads TGTGCCAGCAGTCCTCACACGGGGCGAGGGAACACTGAAGCTTTCTTT. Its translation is CASSPHTGRGNTEAFF.

CDR3 loop: CASSYRDRGTDTQYF. CDR3 DNA sequence: TGTGCCAGCAGCTACCGGGACAGGGGCACAGATACGCAGTATTTT. The V call is TRBV11-3, the J call TRBJ2-3, with 9 bases that match TRBD1. CDR3 size: 15 residues. The germline CDR1 and CDR2 sequences are SGHNT and YENEEA. V shed 4 bases, J shed 1 base, and the junction held 3 bases outside the gene matches.

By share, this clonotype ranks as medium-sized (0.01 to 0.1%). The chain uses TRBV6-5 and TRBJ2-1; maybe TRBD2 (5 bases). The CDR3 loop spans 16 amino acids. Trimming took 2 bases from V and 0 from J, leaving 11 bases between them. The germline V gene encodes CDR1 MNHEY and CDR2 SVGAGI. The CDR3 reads CASSYATGSSYNEQFF. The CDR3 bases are TGTGCCAGCAGTTACGCCACTGGGAGCTCCTACAATGAGCAGTTCTTC.

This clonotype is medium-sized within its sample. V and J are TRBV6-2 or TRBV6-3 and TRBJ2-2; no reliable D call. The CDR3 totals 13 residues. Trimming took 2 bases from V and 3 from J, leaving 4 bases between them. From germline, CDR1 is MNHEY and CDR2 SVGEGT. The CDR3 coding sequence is TGTGCCAGCAGTTACAGGCACACCGGGGAGCTGTTTTTT. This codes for CASSYRHTGELFF.

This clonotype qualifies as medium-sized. CDR3 sequence reads: CASSTPWKNYGYTF. The CDR3 DNA follows: TGTGCCAGCAGTACCCCGTGGAAAAACTATGGCTACACCTTC. The chain combines TRBV6-2 or TRBV6-3 with TRBJ1-2; D gene uncertain. Trimming shortened V by 5 bases and J by 2 bases, and 12 bases separated the two germline ends. This CDR3 has 14 amino acids. Germline CDR1 MNHEY, CDR2 SVGEGT.

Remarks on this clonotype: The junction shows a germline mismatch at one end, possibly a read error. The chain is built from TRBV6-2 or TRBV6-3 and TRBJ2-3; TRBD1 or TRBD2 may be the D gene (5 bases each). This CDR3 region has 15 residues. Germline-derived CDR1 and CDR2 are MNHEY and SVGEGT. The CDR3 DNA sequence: TGTTCCAGCAACTCGGGGCGGCGAGCCACAGATACGCAGTATTTT. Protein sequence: CSSNSGRRATDTQYF.

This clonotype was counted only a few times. The CDR3 reads CSATRPRGGGRDEQFF. Here the CDR3 DNA reads TGCAGTGCTACCCGTCCAAGGGGCGGGGGGAGGGATGAGCAGTTCTTC. V is TRBV20-1 and J is TRBJ2-1, with TRBD2 matching over 8 bases. Trimming removed 4 bases from V and 8 bases from J; junction bases left unmatched: 16. The CDR3 totals 16 residues. Looked up from germline, CDR1 is DFQATT and CDR2 is SNEGSKA (reference sequence).

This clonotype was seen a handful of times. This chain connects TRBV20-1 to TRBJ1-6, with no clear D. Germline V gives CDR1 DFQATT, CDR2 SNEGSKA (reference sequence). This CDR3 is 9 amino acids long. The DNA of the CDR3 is TGCAGCCCAGGCTCACCCCTCCACTTT. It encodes CSPGSPLHF.

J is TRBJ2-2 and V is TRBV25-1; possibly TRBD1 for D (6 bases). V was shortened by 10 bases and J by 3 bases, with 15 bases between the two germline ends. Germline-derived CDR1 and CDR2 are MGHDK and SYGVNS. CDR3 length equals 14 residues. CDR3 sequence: CATQGWGYTGELFF. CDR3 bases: TGTGCCACCCAGGGGTGGGGGTACACCGGGGAGCTGTTTTTT.

The CDR3 sequence: CASSKDSGGPHNEQFF. The CDR3 DNA reads as TGTGCCAGCAGCAAGGATTCGGGAGGGCCCCACAATGAGCAGTTCTTC. The genes are TRBV7-3 and TRBJ2-1; 8 bases match TRBD2. With 5 bases clipped from V and 5 bases from J, the junction kept 11 bases outside the gene matches. CDR1 is SGHTA and CDR2 is FQGTGA in the germline V gene. CDR3 length: 16 amino acids.

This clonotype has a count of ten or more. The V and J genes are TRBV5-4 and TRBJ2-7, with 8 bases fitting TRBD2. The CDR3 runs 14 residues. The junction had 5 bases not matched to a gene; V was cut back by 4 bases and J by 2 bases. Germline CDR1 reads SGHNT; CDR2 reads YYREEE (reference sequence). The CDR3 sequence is CASSREGSPYEQYF. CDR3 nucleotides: TGTGCCAGCAGCCGGGAGGGCAGCCCCTACGAGCAGTACTTC.

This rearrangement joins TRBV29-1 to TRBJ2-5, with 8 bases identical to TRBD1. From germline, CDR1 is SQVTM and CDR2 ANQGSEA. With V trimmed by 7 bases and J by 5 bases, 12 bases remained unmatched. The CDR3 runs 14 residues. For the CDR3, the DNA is TGCAGCGCCCACTGGACAGGGTACGGGGAGACCCAGTACTTC. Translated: CSAHWTGYGETQYF.

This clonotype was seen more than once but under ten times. This chain's CDR3 is CASSQKLLMGQESHEQYF. The CDR3 DNA follows: TGCGCCAGCAGCCAAAAGCTTCTGATGGGCCAGGAGTCCCACGAGCAGTACTTC. The chain links TRBV4-1 to TRBJ2-7; D is undetermined. The germline CDR1 and CDR2 sequences are MGHRA and YSYEKL. The CDR3 runs to 18 residues. The V and J ends lost 2 bases and 5 bases respectively, with 25 bases between them.

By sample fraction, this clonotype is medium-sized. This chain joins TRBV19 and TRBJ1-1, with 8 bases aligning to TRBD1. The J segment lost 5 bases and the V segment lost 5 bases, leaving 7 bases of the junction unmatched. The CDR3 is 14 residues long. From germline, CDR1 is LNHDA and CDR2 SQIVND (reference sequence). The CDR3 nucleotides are TGTGCCAGTAGTGGAAGGACAGGGCGGACTGAAGCTTTCTTT. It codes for CASSGRTGRTEAFF.

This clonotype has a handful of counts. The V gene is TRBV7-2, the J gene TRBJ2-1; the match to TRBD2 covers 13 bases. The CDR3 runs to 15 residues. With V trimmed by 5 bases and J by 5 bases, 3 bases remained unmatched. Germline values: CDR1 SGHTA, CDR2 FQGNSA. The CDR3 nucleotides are TGTGCCAGCAGCCTAGGACTAGCGGGAGACAATGAGCAGTTCTTC. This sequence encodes CASSLGLAGDNEQFF.

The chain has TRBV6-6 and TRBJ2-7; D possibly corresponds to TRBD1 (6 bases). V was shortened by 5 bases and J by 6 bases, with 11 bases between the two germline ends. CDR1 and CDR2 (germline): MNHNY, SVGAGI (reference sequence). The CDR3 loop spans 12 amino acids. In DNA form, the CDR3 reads TGTGCCAGCAGTCAGAAAGGGGGCGAGCAGTACTTC. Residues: CASSQKGGEQYF.

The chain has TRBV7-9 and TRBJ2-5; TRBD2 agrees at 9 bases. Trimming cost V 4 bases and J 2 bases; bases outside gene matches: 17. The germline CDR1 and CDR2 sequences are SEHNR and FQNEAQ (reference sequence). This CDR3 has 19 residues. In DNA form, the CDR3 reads TGTGCCAGCAGCTCGACCGATCTGTCTAGCGGGACTGTTCAAGAGACCCAGTACTTC. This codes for CASSSTDLSSGTVQETQYF.

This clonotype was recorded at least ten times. The CDR3 sequence: CASSPLPSGSYQPQHF. The CDR3 DNA is TGTGCCAGCTCACCACTACCCAGTGGGAGTTATCAGCCCCAGCATTTT. The chain uses TRBV18 and TRBJ1-5, with D uncertain. The CDR3 is 16 amino acids. Germline V gene lookup returns CDR1 KGHSH and CDR2 LQKENI. Trimming took off 1 base at V and 5 bases at J, with 15 bases between the two ends.